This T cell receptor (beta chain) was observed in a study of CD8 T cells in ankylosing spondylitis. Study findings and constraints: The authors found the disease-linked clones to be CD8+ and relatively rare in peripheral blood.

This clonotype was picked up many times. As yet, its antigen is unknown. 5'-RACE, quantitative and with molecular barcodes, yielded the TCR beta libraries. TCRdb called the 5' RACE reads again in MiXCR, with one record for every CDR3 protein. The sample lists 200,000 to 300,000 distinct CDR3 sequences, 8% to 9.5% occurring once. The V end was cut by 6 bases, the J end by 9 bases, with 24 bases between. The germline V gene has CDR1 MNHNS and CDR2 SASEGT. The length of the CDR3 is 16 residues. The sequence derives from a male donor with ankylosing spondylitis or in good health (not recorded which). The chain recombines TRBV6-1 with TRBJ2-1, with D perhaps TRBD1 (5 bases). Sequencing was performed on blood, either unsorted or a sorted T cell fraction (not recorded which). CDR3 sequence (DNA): TGTGCCAGCAGAATAATACAGGTTAGGGCCCGGGTTGAGCAGTTCTTC. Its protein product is CASRIIQVRARVEQFF.